A selection of T cell receptor beta chains follows, all from one sample in a study of blood T cell repertoires in COVID-19. Clones were sequenced by immunoSEQ multiplex PCR, and TCRdb holds only the in-frame ones, with some missing. The sample yields 300,000 to 400,000 clones, roughly 90% seen once. Sequenced: peripheral blood. Receptor source: a woman aged 45-65 years with active or convalescent COVID-19. Both conserved end residues are part of each CDR3. The order of the fields is V gene, clone size, J gene, D gene, CDR3 protein, CDR3 DNA. D genes are given only for firm matches. For some rows the clone size is stated as once, few or many, or as a class when expanded; others skip it.

v_call: TRBV30
clone_size: once
j_call: TRBJ2-5
d_call: TRBD1
cdr3_aa: CAWSRDRVVRETQYF
cdr3_nt: TGTGCCTGGAGTCGGGACAGGGTAGTCCGAGAGACCCAGTACTTC

v_call: TRBV6-6
clone_size: once
j_call: TRBJ1-1
d_call: .
cdr3_aa: CASSYSSWRRNTEAFF
cdr3_nt: TGTGCCAGCAGTTACTCGTCTTGGCGGAGAAACACTGAAGCTTTCTTT

v_call: TRBV24-1
clone_size: .
j_call: TRBJ1-1
d_call: .
cdr3_aa: CATKGGGDTEAFF
cdr3_nt: TGTGCCACCAAGGGGGGAGGGGACACTGAAGCTTTCTTT

v_call: TRBV5-6
clone_size: .
j_call: TRBJ2-7
d_call: .
cdr3_aa: CASSLRGSYEQYF
cdr3_nt: TGTGCCAGCAGCTTAAGGGGTTCATACGAGCAGTACTTC

v_call: TRBV18
clone_size: .
j_call: TRBJ1-3
d_call: TRBD1
cdr3_aa: CASSPPGTAGNTIYF
cdr3_nt: TGTGCCAGCTCACCGCCCGGGACAGCTGGAAACACCATATATTTT

v_call: TRBV5-6
clone_size: .
j_call: TRBJ2-2
d_call: TRBD1
cdr3_aa: CASSPKTGGTGELFF
cdr3_nt: TGTGCCAGCAGCCCCAAGACAGGGGGGACCGGGGAGCTGTTTTTT

v_call: TRBV7-9
clone_size: .
j_call: TRBJ1-1
d_call: .
cdr3_aa: CASSETAQREAFF
cdr3_nt: TGTGCCAGCAGCGAAACCGCCCAGCGAGAAGCTTTCTTT

v_call: TRBV7-7
clone_size: .
j_call: TRBJ2-2
d_call: TRBD1
cdr3_aa: CASTQGADGTGELFF
cdr3_nt: TGTGCTAGCACCCAGGGGGCAGATGGCACCGGGGAGCTGTTTTTT

v_call: TRBV14
clone_size: .
j_call: TRBJ2-3
d_call: TRBD2
cdr3_aa: CASSQEALYGTSGSTDTQYF
cdr3_nt: TGTGCCAGCAGCCAAGAAGCTCTCTATGGGACTAGCGGTAGCACAGATACGCAGTATTTT

v_call: TRBV6-5
clone_size: .
j_call: TRBJ2-7
d_call: .
cdr3_aa: CATTPTGSYEQYF
cdr3_nt: TGTGCCACCACCCCGACAGGCTCCTACGAGCAGTACTTC

v_call: TRBV10-3
clone_size: .
j_call: TRBJ2-3
d_call: TRBD2
cdr3_aa: CAMGSGRDTDTQYF
cdr3_nt: TGTGCCATGGGTAGCGGGAGGGATACAGATACGCAGTATTTT

v_call: TRBV5-1
clone_size: .
j_call: TRBJ1-5
d_call: .
cdr3_aa: CASSLGENQPQHF
cdr3_nt: TGCGCCAGCAGCTTAGGAGAGAATCAGCCCCAGCATTTT

v_call: TRBV4-3
clone_size: once
j_call: TRBJ1-2
d_call: TRBD1
cdr3_aa: CASSQDRDRDNYGYTF
cdr3_nt: TGCGCCAGCAGCCAAGACCGGGACAGGGATAACTATGGCTACACCTTC

v_call: TRBV4-3
clone_size: .
j_call: TRBJ2-3
d_call: .
cdr3_aa: CASSQDHRGTDTQYF
cdr3_nt: TGCGCCAGCAGCCAAGATCATCGGGGCACAGATACGCAGTATTTT

v_call: TRBV5-1
clone_size: .
j_call: TRBJ1-2
d_call: TRBD1
cdr3_aa: CASSLETGLYGYTF
cdr3_nt: TGCGCCAGCAGCTTGGAGACAGGGCTTTATGGCTACACCTTC

v_call: TRBV19
clone_size: .
j_call: TRBJ2-3
d_call: .
cdr3_aa: CASSQSTTSTDTQYF
cdr3_nt: TGTGCCAGTAGCCAAAGCACCACTAGCACAGATACGCAGTATTTT

v_call: TRBV27
clone_size: .
j_call: TRBJ2-3
d_call: TRBD2
cdr3_aa: CASSPPPGLAGAISTDTQYF
cdr3_nt: TGTGCCAGCAGCCCCCCCCCGGGACTAGCGGGAGCAATTAGCACAGATACGCAGTATTTT

v_call: TRBV9
clone_size: .
j_call: TRBJ2-2
d_call: TRBD1
cdr3_aa: CASSVALDGQGGPGELFF
cdr3_nt: TGTGCCAGCAGCGTAGCCCTTGATGGACAGGGCGGGCCCGGGGAGCTGTTTTTT

v_call: TRBV30
clone_size: once
j_call: TRBJ1-1
d_call: .
cdr3_aa: CAWSVGEDLNTEAFF
cdr3_nt: TGTGCCTGGAGTGTAGGGGAGGACCTTAACACTGAAGCTTTCTTT

v_call: TRBV11-1
clone_size: .
j_call: TRBJ2-2
d_call: TRBD2
cdr3_aa: CASSLIAGANTGELFF
cdr3_nt: TGTGCCAGCAGCTTAATAGCGGGGGCTAACACCGGGGAGCTGTTTTTT

v_call: TRBV7-2
clone_size: .
j_call: TRBJ2-7
d_call: TRBD2
cdr3_aa: CASSLQAGGRTYEQYF
cdr3_nt: TGTGCCAGCAGCTTACAGGCGGGAGGGCGCACCTACGAGCAGTACTTC

v_call: TRBV7-9
clone_size: .
j_call: TRBJ2-7
d_call: TRBD1
cdr3_aa: CASSLWDRGRTALEQYF
cdr3_nt: TGTGCCAGCAGCTTGTGGGACAGGGGGCGGACGGCCCTCGAGCAGTACTTC

v_call: TRBV5-1
clone_size: few
j_call: TRBJ2-3
d_call: TRBD2
cdr3_aa: CASGGSERGMAGDTQYF
cdr3_nt: TGCGCCAGCGGCGGTTCGGAGCGGGGAATGGCGGGAGATACGCAGTATTTT

v_call: TRBV28
clone_size: once
j_call: TRBJ1-1
d_call: .
cdr3_aa: CASSHRRRPGTEAFF
cdr3_nt: TGTGCCAGCAGTCACAGGAGACGACCGGGCACTGAAGCTTTCTTT

v_call: TRBV18
clone_size: .
j_call: TRBJ1-4
d_call: .
cdr3_aa: CASSPNQGTNEKLFF
cdr3_nt: TGTGCCAGCTCACCAAATCAGGGAACTAATGAAAAACTGTTTTTT

v_call: TRBV5-1
clone_size: .
j_call: TRBJ2-7
d_call: TRBD1
cdr3_aa: CASSSDPGTGSSEQYF
cdr3_nt: TGCGCCAGCAGCTCGGATCCCGGGACAGGAAGTTCCGAGCAGTACTTC

v_call: TRBV4-1
clone_size: once
j_call: TRBJ2-5
d_call: .
cdr3_aa: CASSQEALNQETQYF
cdr3_nt: TGCGCCAGCAGCCAAGAAGCACTTAATCAAGAGACCCAGTACTTC

v_call: TRBV7-2
clone_size: .
j_call: TRBJ2-5
d_call: .
cdr3_aa: CASSLGRVLQETQYF
cdr3_nt: TGTGCCAGCAGCTTAGGGAGGGTTTTACAGGAGACCCAGTACTTC

v_call: TRBV5-6
clone_size: .
j_call: TRBJ1-1
d_call: .
cdr3_aa: CASSLGVFRGTEAFF
cdr3_nt: TGTGCCAGCAGCTTGGGGGTCTTTCGGGGCACTGAAGCTTTCTTT

v_call: TRBV14
clone_size: .
j_call: TRBJ2-3
d_call: .
cdr3_aa: CASSQFPGDTQYF
cdr3_nt: TGTGCCAGCAGCCAGTTCCCAGGCGATACGCAGTATTTT

v_call: TRBV6-5
clone_size: once
j_call: TRBJ2-5
d_call: TRBD2
cdr3_aa: CASSKLAGEETQYF
cdr3_nt: TGTGCCAGCAGTAAACTAGCGGGAGAAGAGACCCAGTACTTC

v_call: TRBV19
clone_size: .
j_call: TRBJ2-5
d_call: .
cdr3_aa: CASSITGSPETQYF
cdr3_nt: TGTGCCAGTAGTATAACAGGGTCGCCAGAGACCCAGTACTTC

v_call: TRBV7-2
clone_size: .
j_call: TRBJ2-5
d_call: .
cdr3_aa: CASSLEGIRGETQYF
cdr3_nt: TGTGCCAGCAGCTTAGAAGGTATCAGGGGAGAGACCCAGTACTTC